The 30 T cell receptor beta chains reported below all come from one sample, sequenced in a study of identical twins. TCRdb passed the 5' RACE reads through MiXCR, listing each CDR3 protein once. Among nearly 650,000 distinct CDR3 sequences, roughly 7.2% were seen once, and the ten largest hold less than 2%. This sample also appeared in a second study, on yellow fever vaccine responses in identical twins.

What was sequenced was PBMCs. The receptors derive from a woman aged 18-29 years in good health.

The chain carries TRBV6-1 and TRBJ2-3; possibly TRBD2 for D (7 bases). The length of the CDR3 is 14 residues. CDR1 MNHNS and CDR2 SASEGT come from the germline V gene. V lost 7 bases to trimming and J lost 2 bases, with 13 bases between them. CDR3 protein: CASIVGGATDTQYF. In nucleotides, the CDR3 is TGTGCCAGCATTGTGGGGGGGGCCACAGATACGCAGTATTTT.

This clonotype has more than one count but fewer than ten. The chain employs TRBV12-3 or TRBV12-4 and TRBJ1-1; D is perhaps TRBD1 (5 bases). The CDR3 runs 15 residues. The V end was cut by 3 bases, the J end by 4 bases, with 15 bases between. Here the CDR3 reads CASSLGWGGSTEAFF. The CDR3 DNA sequence: TGTGCCAGCAGTTTGGGATGGGGCGGCAGCACTGAAGCTTTCTTT.

This chain uses TRBV6-1 with TRBJ1-1; TRBD1 is a possible D gene (6 bases). Trimming removed 6 bases at V and 0 bases at J, with 20 bases between. Per germline, CDR1 MNHNS and CDR2 SASEGT. This CDR3 is built from 17 residues. The CDR3 sequence: CASRAPGGVKVNTEAFF. DNA of the CDR3: TGTGCCAGCAGAGCCCCGGGGGGCGTCAAGGTGAACACTGAAGCTTTCTTT.

There are many counts of this clonotype. The chain is built from TRBV7-2 and TRBJ2-1; no reliable D call. Germline CDR1 is SGHTA and CDR2 is FQGNSA. V lost 3 bases and J 12 bases, leaving 12 bases between the germline ends. This CDR3 region has 12 residues. CDR3 residues: CASSFVGLGQFF. For the CDR3, the DNA is TGTGCCAGCAGCTTCGTCGGTCTTGGGCAGTTCTTC.

This clonotype was seen a few times. The chain has TRBV20-1 and TRBJ2-3; D perhaps matches TRBD2 (6 bases). The CDR3 is 16 residues long. V was clipped by 5 bases and J by 6 bases, with 24 bases between them. The germline gives CDR1 DFQATT, CDR2 SNEGSKA (reference sequence). CDR3 DNA sequence: TGCAGTGCTGACCGGGACTTCCTACTGAGATCTGATACGCAGTATTTT. Translating it yields CSADRDFLLRSDTQYF.

In this sample, this clonotype turned up many times. The chain's CDR3 is CASSQELQGNEAFF. Written as DNA, the CDR3 is TGTGCCAGCAGCCAAGAATTACAGGGGAATGAAGCTTTCTTT. J is TRBJ1-1 and V is TRBV3-1, with 7 bases lining up with TRBD1. V lost 0 bases to trimming and J lost 7 bases; unmatched junction nucleotides: 5. This CDR3 spans 14 amino acids. Germline lookup yields CDR1 LGHDT and CDR2 YNNKEL (reference sequence).

This clonotype was seen a few times. This chain uses TRBV21-1 with TRBJ1-5. TRBV21-1 is a listed pseudogene. This CDR3 region has 12 residues. CDR3 in DNA: TGTGCCAGCAGCAAAGCGACCCAGCCCCAGCATTTT. It is translated as CASSKATQPQHF.

This clonotype came up a few times. The chain combines TRBV6-5 with TRBJ1-6; maybe TRBD1 (6 bases). The CDR3 sequence is 15 residues long. The V end was cut by 3 bases, the J end by 6 bases, with 12 bases between. Per germline, CDR1 MNHEY and CDR2 SVGAGI. This CDR3 is CASSYSGQTNSPLHF. The CDR3 DNA follows: TGTGCCAGCAGTTATTCCGGACAGACTAATTCACCCCTCCACTTT.

This clonotype was detected only a few times. V is TRBV5-1 and J is TRBJ2-1; tentative D call: TRBD1 (5 bases). This CDR3 region has 15 residues. Germline CDR1 reads SGHRS; CDR2 reads YFSETQ. Trimming removed 3 bases from V and 6 bases from J, with 16 bases in between. This CDR3 is CASSSLQGWVNEQFF. Written as DNA, the CDR3 is TGCGCCAGCAGCTCGTTGCAGGGTTGGGTCAATGAGCAGTTCTTC.

This clonotype was seen repeatedly, ten times or more. This chain joins TRBV10-3 and TRBJ2-2, with 7 positions matching TRBD1. The CDR3 is made up of 16 amino acids. In germline, CDR1 is ENHRY, CDR2 SYGVKD. V trimming: 4 bases; J trimming: 1 base; junction bases outside the gene matches: 6. The CDR3 DNA follows: TGTGCCATCAGTGGGACAGGACACCGGAACACCGGGGAGCTGTTTTTT. It is translated as CAISGTGHRNTGELFF.

This clonotype was seen only a few times. This rearrangement joins TRBV4-1 to TRBJ2-7, with a weak D call TRBD2 (7 bases). Looked up from germline, CDR1 is MGHRA and CDR2 is YSYEKL. The CDR3 extends over 14 amino acids. V lost 1 base to trimming and J lost 6 bases, with 13 bases between them. The chain's CDR3 is CASSQGPAGAEQYV. Here the CDR3 DNA reads TGCGCCAGCAGCCAAGGTCCTGCGGGGGCCGAGCAGTACGTC.

This clonotype was found many times. The chain carries TRBV3-1 and TRBJ2-1; no definite D call. Trimming took off 0 bases at V and 10 bases at J, with 13 bases between the two ends. The CDR3 covers 14 residues. From germline, CDR1 is LGHDT and CDR2 YNNKEL (reference sequence). The CDR3 region is CASSQDPGPPEQFF. The CDR3 nucleotides are TGTGCCAGCAGCCAAGACCCCGGACCGCCCGAGCAGTTCTTC.

The rearrangement uses TRBV7-8 and TRBJ2-7, with D unclear. The CDR3 spans 8 residues. CDR1 SGHVS and CDR2 FQNEAQ come from the germline V gene. V dropped 7 bases and J dropped 11 bases, with 6 bases sitting between them. The CDR3 region has the DNA TGTGCCAGCACCTCCAAGTACGTC. Translated, it gives CASTSKYV.

The sample holds many counts of this clonotype. The rearrangement uses TRBV12-3 or TRBV12-4 and TRBJ2-1, with D maybe TRBD1 (5 bases). The V gene lost 6 bases and the J gene lost 6 bases, with 12 bases spanning the gap. The length of the CDR3 is 13 residues. This chain's CDR3 is CASRDMFFNEQFF. The DNA for the CDR3 is TGTGCCAGCAGGGACATGTTTTTCAATGAGCAGTTCTTC.

This clonotype has a handful of counts. The V gene is TRBV5-1, the J gene TRBJ1-1; tentatively, D is TRBD1 (6 bases). Between the trimmed V and J ends, which lost 4 bases and 4 bases, there was a span of 14 bases. Germline V gives CDR1 SGHRS, CDR2 YFSETQ. This CDR3 has 14 residues. The CDR3 is CASSPSGASTEAFF. The CDR3, as DNA: TGCGCCAGCAGCCCCTCAGGGGCTTCCACTGAAGCTTTCTTT.

At least ten counts were recorded for this clonotype. This chain uses TRBV12-3 or TRBV12-4 with TRBJ2-5, with 7 bases identical to TRBD1. Trimming took 5 bases from V and 7 from J; bases not matched to a gene: 19. This CDR3 comprises 17 residues. This chain's CDR3 is CASSQRTAGGLLGTQYF. The CDR3 DNA follows: TGTGCCAGCAGTCAAAGGACGGCAGGGGGTCTACTGGGGACCCAGTACTTC.

The chain combines TRBV7-8 with TRBJ1-1, with a weak D call TRBD1 (5 bases). Trimming took off 5 bases at V and 4 bases at J, with 11 bases between the two ends. The CDR3 loop spans 13 amino acids. Germline-derived CDR1 and CDR2 are SGHVS and FQNEAQ. This CDR3 reads CASSNRQSTEAFF. In DNA form, the CDR3 reads TGTGCCAGCAGCAACAGACAGTCCACTGAAGCTTTCTTT.

The chain has TRBV6-1 and TRBJ2-1, with D uncertain. The CDR3 runs 14 residues. Germline CDR1 reads MNHNS; CDR2 reads SASEGT. Trimming removed 7 bases at V and 2 bases at J, with 12 bases between. CDR3 coding DNA: TGTGCCAGCACTGACACTCAAACCTACAATGAGCAGTTCTTC. The encoded protein is CASTDTQTYNEQFF.

This clonotype has only a few counts. The chain uses TRBV28 and TRBJ2-2, with TRBD2 matching 9 bases. The germline V gene encodes CDR1 MDHEN and CDR2 SYDVKM. The CDR3 contains 18 residues. After removal of 6 bases from V and 5 bases from J, the junction contained 16 bases not matched to a gene. The CDR3 is CASSLVSPAGGGTGELFF. The CDR3 DNA is TGTGCCAGCAGCCTCGTTTCACCAGCGGGAGGTGGGACCGGGGAGCTGTTTTTT.

The chain carries TRBV3-1 and TRBJ1-1, with a possible D match to TRBD1 (5 bases). V was cut by 2 bases and J by 4 bases, with 17 bases left in between. CDR3 length equals 16 residues. Looked up from germline, CDR1 is LGHDT and CDR2 is YNNKEL (reference sequence). The CDR3 reads CASSQFTVRGATEAFF. DNA of the CDR3: TGTGCCAGCAGCCAATTCACCGTGAGGGGCGCCACTGAAGCTTTCTTT.

The table lists this clonotype with many counts. This chain connects TRBV5-6 to TRBJ2-5, with D perhaps TRBD1 (5 bases). The CDR3 runs 13 residues. CDR1 and CDR2 from the germline V gene are SGHDT and YYEEEE. V was pared by 3 bases and J by 5 bases, with 11 bases between. The CDR3 DNA reads TGTGCCAGCAGCTCTCGACCAGGGGAGACCCAGTACTTC. Protein: CASSSRPGETQYF.

The chain joins TRBV5-6 to TRBJ1-1, with no clear D. This CDR3 region has 13 residues. Germline V gene lookup returns CDR1 SGHDT and CDR2 YYEEEE. Between the trimmed V and J ends, which lost 4 bases and 3 bases, there was a span of 10 bases. For the CDR3, the DNA is TGTGCCAGCAGCACCGGTCCGGACACTGAAGCTTTCTTT. Its translation is CASSTGPDTEAFF. The full variable domain, its missing parts supplied by reference TRBV5-6 and TRBJ1-1, is DAGVTQSPTHLIKTRGQQVTLRCSPKSGHDTVSWYQQALGQGPQFIFQYYEEEERQRGNFPDRFSGHQFPNYSSELNVNALLLGDSALYLCASSTGPDTEAFFGQGTRLTVV.

This clonotype was recorded many times. The chain couples TRBV12-3 or TRBV12-4 to TRBJ2-2, with no clear D. Deletions cut 4 bases from V and 8 bases from J, with 8 bases between. This CDR3 region has 12 residues. This chain's CDR3 is CASSWLVGELFF. The CDR3 region has the DNA TGTGCCAGCAGTTGGTTGGTTGGGGAGCTGTTTTTT.

This clonotype was counted many times. V and J are TRBV29-1 and TRBJ2-5; D is possibly TRBD1 (6 bases). V lost 5 bases and J lost 2, with 15 bases in between. Germline lookup yields CDR1 SQVTM and CDR2 ANQGSEA. CDR3 length equals 14 residues. DNA for the CDR3: TGCAGCGTTTACGACAGGACCCGTCAAGAGACCCAGTACTTC. This encodes CSVYDRTRQETQYF.

This chain joins TRBV7-3 and TRBJ2-3; TRBD1 might be the D (5 bases). CDR3 length: 13 residues. The germline V gene has CDR1 SGHTA and CDR2 FQGTGA. V gave up 5 bases and J gave up 5 bases, with 11 bases separating them. The CDR3 spells CASSLGARDTQYF. The CDR3 DNA is TGTGCCAGCAGCCTAGGGGCGCGAGATACGCAGTATTTT.

This clonotype was recorded many times. DNA of the CDR3: TGTGCCAGCAGTCGGACAGGGGGCTCCTACAATGAGCAGTTCTTC. Translated: CASSRTGGSYNEQFF. The chain is built from TRBV12-3 or TRBV12-4 and TRBJ2-1, with TRBD1 matching 10 bases. This CDR3 region has 15 residues. V gave up 5 bases and J gave up 0 bases; unmatched junction bases: 1.

This clonotype was seen repeatedly, ten times or more. The chain employs TRBV18 and TRBJ1-5, with D possibly TRBD1 on 6 matching bases. Germline CDR1 is KGHSH and CDR2 is LQKENI. The CDR3 length is 17 residues. Trimming took off 6 bases at V and 6 bases at J, with 24 bases between the two ends. The DNA of the CDR3 is TGTGCCAGCTCCCACCGTTCGATCTTAACAGGGAGTCAGCCCCAGCATTTT. Protein: CASSHRSILTGSQPQHF.

The chain links TRBV7-9 to TRBJ1-2, with D tentatively TRBD1 (5 bases). This CDR3 comprises 13 residues. V lost 4 bases and J 4 bases, leaving 10 bases between the germline ends. Germline assignment: CDR1 SEHNR and CDR2 FQNEAQ (reference sequence). The CDR3 DNA reads as TGTGCCAGCAGCTCGGCAGGGTCCTATGGCTACACCTTC. Translated: CASSSAGSYGYTF. The variable domain in full, completed from reference TRBV7-9 and TRBJ1-2, reads DTGVSQNPRHKITKRGQNVTFRCDPISEHNRLYWYRQTLGQGPEFLTYFQNEAQLEKSRLLSDRFSAERPKGSFSTLEIQRTEQGDSAMYLCASSSAGSYGYTFGSGTRLTVV.

This clonotype was counted between two and nine times. The chain links TRBV29-1 to TRBJ2-1, with 8 bases aligning to TRBD2. From germline, CDR1 is SQVTM and CDR2 ANQGSEA. V trimming: 5 bases; J trimming: 3 bases; junction bases outside the gene matches: 6. This CDR3 is 14 amino acids long. In nucleotides, the CDR3 is TGCAGCGTTTTAGGGCTAGCGGGCTACAATGAGCAGTTCTTC. It translates to CSVLGLAGYNEQFF.

The chain combines TRBV20-1 with TRBJ2-2; 7 nucleotides line up with TRBD2. In germline, CDR1 is DFQATT, CDR2 SNEGSKA (reference sequence). This CDR3 spans 14 amino acids. V gave up 5 bases and J gave up 5 bases; unmatched junction bases: 8. The CDR3 region has the DNA TGCAGTGCTGCTGGACTAGTCGGGACCGGGGAGCTGTTTTTT. It encodes CSAAGLVGTGELFF.